This TCR beta chain was documented in a study of long-term antiretroviral therapy in people with HIV. Study background: It was about a decade before the 2015 immediate-ART recommendation that the earliest samples were taken.

For this clone: Its antigen is undetermined.

The CDR3 runs 14 residues. Germline V CDR1 and CDR2: SGHRS, YFSETQ. V dropped 2 bases and J dropped 1 base, with 9 bases sitting between them. With survey level as its setting, the immunoSEQ assay was v3.0. Sequencing efforts were directed toward about 35,000-50,000 T-cell genomes per sample. TCRdb's copy holds only in-frame clones and misses some; the assay was immunoSEQ multiplex PCR. The table includes under 35,000 clones, about 85% detected once. General study points: The clones with expansion before ART were dominant in the repertoire at all time points.

The rearrangement uses TRBV5-1 and TRBJ2-5, with D perhaps matching TRBD1 (5 bases). The origin of this receptor is a man aged 18 to 30 with HIV. The material sequenced was unsorted PBMCs, taken 1.1 years after starting antiretroviral therapy. The CDR3 region has the DNA TGCGCCAGCAGCTTCTACGACAGCCAAGAGACCCAGTACTTC. Translation: CASSFYDSQETQYF.